One sample yielded the 5 T cell receptor beta chains listed below, sequenced in a study of blood T cell repertoires in COVID-19. Assay used: immunoSEQ multiplex PCR; TCRdb lists only in-frame clones, some missing. The sample has about 99,000 clones, around nine tenths seen once. Sequencing was performed on peripheral blood. All receptors derive from a man over 45 in a cohort sampled during active COVID-19.

The V and J genes are TRBV2 and TRBJ2-4; 7 bases map to TRBD1. CDR1 SNHLY and CDR2 FYNNEI come from the germline V gene. Germline trimming cut 7 bases from V and 0 bases from J; bases unmatched to any gene: 9. The CDR3 is 16 amino acids. The CDR3 here is CASTPEGARAKNIQYF. CDR3 nucleotides: TGTGCCAGCACACCCGAGGGGGCCCGAGCCAAAAACATTCAGTACTTC.

The V and J genes are TRBV6-5 and TRBJ1-6; 11 nucleotides line up with TRBD1. Germline CDR1 is MNHEY and CDR2 is SVGAGI. Trimming cost V 10 bases and J 7 bases; bases outside gene matches: 6. There are 14 residues in the CDR3. In DNA form, the CDR3 reads TGTGCCACCAGAGGGACAGGGGGAAATTCACCCCTCCACTTT. Translation gives CATRGTGGNSPLHF.

The CDR3 nucleotides read TGTGCCAGCTCACCACCAAGCAGGGCTGGAAACACCATATATTTT. Translating gives CASSPPSRAGNTIYF. The V gene is TRBV18, the J gene TRBJ1-3; D might be TRBD1 (5 bases). V shed 0 bases and J shed 2 bases, with 8 bases lying between them. Germline CDR1 and CDR2: KGHSH and LQKENI. CDR3 size: 15 residues.

This sequence joins TRBV6-5 and TRBJ1-3; no reliable D call. This CDR3 comprises 14 residues. Per germline, CDR1 MNHEY and CDR2 SVGAGI. The germline V and J ends were trimmed by 6 bases and 2 bases, with 11 bases remaining between them. CDR3: CASRPDITGNTIYF. For the CDR3, the DNA is TGTGCCAGCAGGCCCGACATAACTGGAAACACCATATATTTT.

The chain combines TRBV5-1 with TRBJ2-3, with D tentatively TRBD1 (5 bases). The ends were cut back, 0 bases at V and 7 bases at J, with 9 bases in the middle. The V gene's germline CDR1 is SGHRS and CDR2 YFSETQ. The length of the CDR3 is 13 residues. In DNA form, the CDR3 reads TGCGCCAGCAGCTTGGAAAGGGGTCATACGCAGTATTTT. Translation gives CASSLERGHTQYF.